The T cell receptor beta chain under discussion was sequenced for a study of identical twins. After template switching added a universal primer site, the resulting cDNA carried unique molecular identifiers. One entry per CDR3 protein results from TCRdb running MiXCR on the 5' RACE reads. Counted here are 450,000 to 650,000 distinct CDR3 sequences, 13% to 15% occurring once; the ten biggest clones make up less than 0.5%. This clonotype occurred a few times. The same data also went into a second study, on yellow fever vaccine responses in identical twins.

Input material: CD4+ T cells sorted from blood. This clonotype was sampled from a woman under 30 in good health.

The CDR3 loop is CASSAALAFYNEQFF. The CDR3 DNA is TGTGCCAGCAGCGCCGCTTTGGCGTTTTACAATGAGCAGTTCTTC. This chain uses TRBV3-1 with TRBJ2-1; D not resolved. In germline, CDR1 is LGHDT, CDR2 YNNKEL (reference sequence). CDR3 length: 15 amino acids. The V end was cut by 5 bases, the J end by 4 bases, with 15 bases between.